Reported below is one T cell receptor beta chain. Antigen unknown. The CDR3 totals 14 residues. The data derive from a study of monozygotic twins with inflammatory bowel disease. From its re-call of the 5' RACE reads, TCRdb lists each CDR3 protein once, without DNA. Its table records just over 300,000 distinct CDR3 sequences. Study-wide points: Backing was not found for a single strong signal or clonotype associated with IBD.

This sequence originates from a human donor with ulcerative colitis or Crohn's disease, or a healthy co-twin of an affected twin (not recorded which). Sequenced: blood. The rearrangement links TRBV12-3 or TRBV12-4 to TRBJ1-3; the D call of TRBD1 rests on TCRdb alone, since no DNA is present to check it. The CDR3 is CANRDRGSGNTIYF.